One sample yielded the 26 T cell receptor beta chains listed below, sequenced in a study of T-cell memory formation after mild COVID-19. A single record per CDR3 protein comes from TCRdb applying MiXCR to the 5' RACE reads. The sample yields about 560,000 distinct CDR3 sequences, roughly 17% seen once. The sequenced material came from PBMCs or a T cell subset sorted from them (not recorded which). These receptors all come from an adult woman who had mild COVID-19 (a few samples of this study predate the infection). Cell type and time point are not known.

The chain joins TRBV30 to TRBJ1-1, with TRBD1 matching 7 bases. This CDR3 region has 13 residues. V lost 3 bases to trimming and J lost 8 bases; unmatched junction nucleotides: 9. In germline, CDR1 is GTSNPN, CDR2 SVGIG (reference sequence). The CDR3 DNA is TGTGCCTGGAGGCCAGGGGGTAGTTGGGAAGCTTTCTTT. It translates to CAWRPGGSWEAFF.

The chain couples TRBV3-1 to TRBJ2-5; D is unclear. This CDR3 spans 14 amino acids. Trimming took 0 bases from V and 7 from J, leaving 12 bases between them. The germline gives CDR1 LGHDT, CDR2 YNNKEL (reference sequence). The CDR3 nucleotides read TGTGCCAGCAGCCAAGATTTAGTTTCCGGGACCCAGTACTTC. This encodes CASSQDLVSGTQYF.

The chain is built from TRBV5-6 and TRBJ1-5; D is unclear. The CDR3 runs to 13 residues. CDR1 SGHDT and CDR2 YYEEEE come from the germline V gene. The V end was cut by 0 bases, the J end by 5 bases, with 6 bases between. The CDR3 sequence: CASSLAGYQPQHF. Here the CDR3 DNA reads TGTGCCAGCAGCTTGGCGGGTTATCAGCCCCAGCATTTT.

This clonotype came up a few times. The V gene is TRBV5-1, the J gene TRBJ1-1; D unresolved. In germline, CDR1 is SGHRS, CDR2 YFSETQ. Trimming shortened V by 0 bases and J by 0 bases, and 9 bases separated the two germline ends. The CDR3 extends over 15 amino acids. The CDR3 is CASSLAGVVNTEAFF. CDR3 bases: TGCGCCAGCAGCTTGGCCGGCGTTGTGAACACTGAAGCTTTCTTT.

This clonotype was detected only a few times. The CDR3 DNA reads as TGTGCCAGCAGCCCACGTTGGACAGAGCTGAACACTGAAGCTTTCTTT. Protein sequence: CASSPRWTELNTEAFF. J is TRBJ1-1 and V is TRBV3-1; D is possibly TRBD1 (6 bases). V was cut by 4 bases and J by 0 bases, with 15 bases left in between. The germline V gene has CDR1 LGHDT and CDR2 YNNKEL (reference sequence). The CDR3 extends over 16 amino acids.

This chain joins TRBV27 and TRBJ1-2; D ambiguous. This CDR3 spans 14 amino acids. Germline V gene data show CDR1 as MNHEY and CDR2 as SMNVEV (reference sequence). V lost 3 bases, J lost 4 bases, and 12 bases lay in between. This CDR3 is CASSFRTWGYGYTF. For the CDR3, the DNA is TGTGCCAGCAGTTTCCGTACCTGGGGCTATGGCTACACCTTC.

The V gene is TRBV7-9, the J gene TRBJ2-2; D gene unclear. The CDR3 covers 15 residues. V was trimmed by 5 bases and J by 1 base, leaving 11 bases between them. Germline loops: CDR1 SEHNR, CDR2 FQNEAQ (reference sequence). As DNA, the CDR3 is TGTGCCAGCAGCGGGTGGACGGTGAACACCGGGGAGCTGTTTTTT. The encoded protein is CASSGWTVNTGELFF. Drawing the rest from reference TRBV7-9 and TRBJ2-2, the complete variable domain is DTGVSQNPRHKITKRGQNVTFRCDPISEHNRLYWYRQTLGQGPEFLTYFQNEAQLEKSRLLSDRFSAERPKGSFSTLEIQRTEQGDSAMYLCASSGWTVNTGELFFGEGSRLTVL.

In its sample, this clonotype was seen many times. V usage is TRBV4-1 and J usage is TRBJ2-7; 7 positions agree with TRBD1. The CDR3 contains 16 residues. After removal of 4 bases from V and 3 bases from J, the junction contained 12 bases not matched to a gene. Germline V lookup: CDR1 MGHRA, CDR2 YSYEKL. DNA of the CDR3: TGCGCCAGCAGCCTCCAGCAGCAGGGGGAACTCTACGAGCAGTACTTC. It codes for CASSLQQQGELYEQYF.

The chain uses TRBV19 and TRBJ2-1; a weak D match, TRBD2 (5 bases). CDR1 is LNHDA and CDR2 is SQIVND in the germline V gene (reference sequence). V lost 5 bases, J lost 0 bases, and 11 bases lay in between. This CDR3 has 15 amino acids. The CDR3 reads CASSASSASYNEQFF. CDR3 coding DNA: TGTGCCAGTAGTGCAAGTAGCGCCTCCTACAATGAGCAGTTCTTC.

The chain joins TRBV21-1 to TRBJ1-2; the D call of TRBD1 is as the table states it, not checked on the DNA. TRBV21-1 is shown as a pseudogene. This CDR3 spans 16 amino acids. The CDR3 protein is CASSKQGTQGIGGYTF. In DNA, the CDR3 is TGTGCCAGCAGCAAACAAGGTACACAGGGAATTGGTGGCTACACCTTC.

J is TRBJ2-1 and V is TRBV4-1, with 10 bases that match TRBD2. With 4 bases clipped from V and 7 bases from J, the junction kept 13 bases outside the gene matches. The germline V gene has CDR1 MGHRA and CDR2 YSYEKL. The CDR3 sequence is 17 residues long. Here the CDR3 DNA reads TGCGCCAGCAGCCTAACCGCCGCCGGACTAGCGGAGAATGAGCAGTTCTTC. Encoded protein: CASSLTAAGLAENEQFF.

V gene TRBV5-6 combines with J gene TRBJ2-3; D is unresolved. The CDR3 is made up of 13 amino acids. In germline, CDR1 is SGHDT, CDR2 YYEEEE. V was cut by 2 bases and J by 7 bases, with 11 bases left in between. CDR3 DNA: TGTGCCAGCAGCTTTAGAGCTTCAAATACGCAGTATTTT. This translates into CASSFRASNTQYF.

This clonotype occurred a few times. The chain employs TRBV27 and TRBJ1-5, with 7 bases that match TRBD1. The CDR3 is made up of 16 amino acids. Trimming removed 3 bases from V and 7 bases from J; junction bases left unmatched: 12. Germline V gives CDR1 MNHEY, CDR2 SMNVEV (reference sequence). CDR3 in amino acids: CASSLGYGAGGQPQHF. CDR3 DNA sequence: TGTGCCAGCAGTTTGGGGTACGGGGCAGGGGGGCAGCCCCAGCATTTT.

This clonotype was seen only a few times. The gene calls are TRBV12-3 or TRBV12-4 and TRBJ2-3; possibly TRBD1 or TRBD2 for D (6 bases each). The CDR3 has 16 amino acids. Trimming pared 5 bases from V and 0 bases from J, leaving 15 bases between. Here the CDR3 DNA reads TGTGCCAGCAGTCTTAGGGGGGCGGTAAGCACAGATACGCAGTATTTT. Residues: CASSLRGAVSTDTQYF.

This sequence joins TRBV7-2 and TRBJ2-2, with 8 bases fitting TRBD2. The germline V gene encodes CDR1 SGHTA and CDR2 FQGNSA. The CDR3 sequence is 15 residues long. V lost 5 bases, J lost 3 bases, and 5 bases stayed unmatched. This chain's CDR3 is CASSQRSGDTGELFF. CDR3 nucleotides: TGTGCCAGCAGCCAACGTAGCGGGGACACCGGGGAGCTGTTTTTT.

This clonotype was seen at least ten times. The CDR3 DNA reads TGTGCCAGCAGTTTAGGTACAGGGGTGACCTACGAGCAGTACTTC. Residues: CASSLGTGVTYEQYF. V usage is TRBV12-3 or TRBV12-4 and J usage is TRBJ2-7; 7 bases are a match to TRBD1. Trimming at V came to 1 base and at J to 2 bases, leaving 5 bases not matched to a gene. The CDR3 sequence is 15 residues long.

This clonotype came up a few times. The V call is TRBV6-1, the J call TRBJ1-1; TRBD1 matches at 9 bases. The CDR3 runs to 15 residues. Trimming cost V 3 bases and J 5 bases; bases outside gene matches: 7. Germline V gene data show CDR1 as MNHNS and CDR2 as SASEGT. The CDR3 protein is CASSDPGQGVTEAFF. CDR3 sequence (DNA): TGTGCCAGCAGTGATCCGGGACAGGGAGTAACTGAAGCTTTCTTT.

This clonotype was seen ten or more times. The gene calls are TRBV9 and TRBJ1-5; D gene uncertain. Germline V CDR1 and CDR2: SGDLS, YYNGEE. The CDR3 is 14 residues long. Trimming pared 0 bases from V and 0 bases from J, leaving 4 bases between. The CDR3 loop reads CASSVGNSNQPQHF. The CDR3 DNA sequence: TGTGCCAGCAGCGTAGGGAATAGCAATCAGCCCCAGCATTTT.

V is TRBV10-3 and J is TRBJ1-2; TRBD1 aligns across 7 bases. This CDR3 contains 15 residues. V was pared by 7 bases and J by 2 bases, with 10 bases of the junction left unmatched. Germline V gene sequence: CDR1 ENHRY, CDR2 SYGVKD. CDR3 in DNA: TGTGCCATCACCGGCGCCCCGGGACAGAACTATGGCTACACCTTC. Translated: CAITGAPGQNYGYTF.

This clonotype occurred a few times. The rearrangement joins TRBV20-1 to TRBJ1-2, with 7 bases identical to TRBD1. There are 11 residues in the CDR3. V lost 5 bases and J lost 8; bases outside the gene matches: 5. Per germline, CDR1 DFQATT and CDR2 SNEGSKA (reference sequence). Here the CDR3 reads CSAARTGGYTF. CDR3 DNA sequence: TGCAGTGCTGCCCGGACAGGCGGCTACACCTTC.

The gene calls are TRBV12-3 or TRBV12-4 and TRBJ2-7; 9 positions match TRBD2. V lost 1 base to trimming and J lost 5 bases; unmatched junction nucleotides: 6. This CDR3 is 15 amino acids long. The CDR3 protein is CASSLGGTSFDEQYF. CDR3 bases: TGTGCCAGCAGTTTAGGGGGGACTAGCTTCGACGAGCAGTACTTC.

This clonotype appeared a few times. CDR3 loop: CASSVGLRSSYNEQFF. CDR3 DNA: TGTGCCAGCAGCGTCGGGCTCCGGAGCTCCTACAATGAGCAGTTCTTC. This rearrangement joins TRBV9 to TRBJ2-1, with no clear D. Germline V gene data show CDR1 as SGDLS and CDR2 as YYNGEE. The CDR3 consists of 16 residues. Trimming removed 2 bases at V and 0 bases at J, with 12 bases between.

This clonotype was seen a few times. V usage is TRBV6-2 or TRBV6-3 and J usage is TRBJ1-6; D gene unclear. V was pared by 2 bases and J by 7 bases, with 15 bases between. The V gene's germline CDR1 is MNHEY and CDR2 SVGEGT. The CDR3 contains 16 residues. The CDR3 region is CASSYPPAGWNSPLHF. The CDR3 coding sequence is TGTGCCAGCAGTTACCCCCCAGCGGGGTGGAATTCACCCCTCCACTTT.

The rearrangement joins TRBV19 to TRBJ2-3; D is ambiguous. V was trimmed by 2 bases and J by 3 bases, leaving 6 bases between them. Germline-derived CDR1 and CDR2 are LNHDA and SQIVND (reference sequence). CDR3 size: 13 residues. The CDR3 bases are TGTGCCAGTAGTATACACGGGACAGATACGCAGTATTTT. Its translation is CASSIHGTDTQYF.

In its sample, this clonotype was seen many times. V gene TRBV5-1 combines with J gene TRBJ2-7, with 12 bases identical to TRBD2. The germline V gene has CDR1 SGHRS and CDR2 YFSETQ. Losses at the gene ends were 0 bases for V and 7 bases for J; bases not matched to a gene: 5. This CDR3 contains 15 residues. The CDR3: CASSLDPGLAGEQYF. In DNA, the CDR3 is TGCGCCAGCAGCTTGGATCCCGGACTAGCGGGGGAGCAGTACTTC.

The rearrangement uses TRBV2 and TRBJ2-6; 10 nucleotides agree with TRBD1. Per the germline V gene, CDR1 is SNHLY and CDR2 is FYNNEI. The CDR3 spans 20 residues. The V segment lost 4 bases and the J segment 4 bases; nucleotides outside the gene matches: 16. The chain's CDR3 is CASSVIKDRGQAPGANVLTF. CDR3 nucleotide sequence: TGTGCCAGCAGTGTGATTAAAGACAGGGGGCAGGCCCCGGGGGCCAACGTCCTGACTTTC.